This T cell receptor beta chain was obtained from a study of T cells in Graves' hyperthyroidism and ophthalmopathy. Notes on the study in general: Most thyroid-expanded clonotypes above 0.001 were also found in blood.

The CDR3 length is 14 residues. Germline CDR1 and CDR2: SGHDT and YYEEEE. V was cut by 0 bases and J by 5 bases, with 12 bases left in between. The CDR3 regions of TCR beta were amplified from RNA transcripts. The HTBI primer set served for first-round RT-PCR of the TCR CDR3. TCRdb used MiXCR to reprocess the multiplex PCR reads, holding one entry per CDR3 protein. The sample yields 350,000 to 400,000 distinct CDR3 sequences, about a fifth seen once. This clonotype has a count of ten or more. Its antigen is as yet unknown. This chain joins TRBV5-6 and TRBJ2-7; the D is unclear. Sequencing was carried out using blood. The sequence derives from a woman aged 18-35 years with Graves' hyperthyroidism. CDR3 protein: CASSLVRLRDEQYF. The DNA for the CDR3 is TGTGCCAGCAGCTTGGTTAGACTCCGAGACGAGCAGTACTTC.